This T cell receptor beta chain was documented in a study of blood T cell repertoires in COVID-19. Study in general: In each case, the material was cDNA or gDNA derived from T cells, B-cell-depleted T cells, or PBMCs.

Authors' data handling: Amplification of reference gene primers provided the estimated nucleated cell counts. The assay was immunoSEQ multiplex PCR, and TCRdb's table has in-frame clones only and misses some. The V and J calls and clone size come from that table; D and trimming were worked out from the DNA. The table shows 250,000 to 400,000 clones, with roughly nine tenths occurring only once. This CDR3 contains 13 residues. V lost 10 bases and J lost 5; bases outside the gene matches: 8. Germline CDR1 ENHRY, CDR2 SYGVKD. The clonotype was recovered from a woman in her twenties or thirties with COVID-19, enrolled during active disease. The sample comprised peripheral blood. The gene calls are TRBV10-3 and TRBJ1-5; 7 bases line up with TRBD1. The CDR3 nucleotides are TGTGCCAGCGACCATGGACAGGATCAGCCCCAGCATTTT. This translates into CASDHGQDQPQHF.